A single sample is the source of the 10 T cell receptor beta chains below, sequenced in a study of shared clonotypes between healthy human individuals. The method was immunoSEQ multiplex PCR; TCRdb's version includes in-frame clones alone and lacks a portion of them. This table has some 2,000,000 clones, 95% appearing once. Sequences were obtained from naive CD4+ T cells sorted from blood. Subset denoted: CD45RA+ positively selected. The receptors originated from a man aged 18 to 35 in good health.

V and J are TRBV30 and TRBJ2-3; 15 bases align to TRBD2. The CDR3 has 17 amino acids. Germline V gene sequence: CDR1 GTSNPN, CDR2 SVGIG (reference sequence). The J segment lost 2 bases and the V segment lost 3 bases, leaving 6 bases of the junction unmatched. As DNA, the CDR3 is TGTGCCTGGAGAGGACTAGCGGGGGGGCATATCACAGATACGCAGTATTTT. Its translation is CAWRGLAGGHITDTQYF.

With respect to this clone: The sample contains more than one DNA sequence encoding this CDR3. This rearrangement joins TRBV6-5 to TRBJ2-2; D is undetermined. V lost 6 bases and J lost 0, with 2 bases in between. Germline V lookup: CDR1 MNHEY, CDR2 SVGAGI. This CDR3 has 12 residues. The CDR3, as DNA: TGTGCCAGCAGGCCGAACACCGGGGAGCTGTTTTTT. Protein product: CASRPNTGELFF.

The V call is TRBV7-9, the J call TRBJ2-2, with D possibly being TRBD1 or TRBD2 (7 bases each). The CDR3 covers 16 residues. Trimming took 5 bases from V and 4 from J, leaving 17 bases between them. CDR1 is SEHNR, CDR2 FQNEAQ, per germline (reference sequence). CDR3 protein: CASSPRGGAITGELFF. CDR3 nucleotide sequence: TGTGCCAGCAGCCCCAGGGGGGGTGCAATCACCGGGGAGCTGTTTTTT.

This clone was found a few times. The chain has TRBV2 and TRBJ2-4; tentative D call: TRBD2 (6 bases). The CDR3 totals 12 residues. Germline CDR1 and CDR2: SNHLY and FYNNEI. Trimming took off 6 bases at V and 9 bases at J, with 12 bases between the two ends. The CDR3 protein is CASSREDGIQYF. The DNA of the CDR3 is TGTGCCAGCAGCAGGGAGGACGGCATTCAGTACTTC.

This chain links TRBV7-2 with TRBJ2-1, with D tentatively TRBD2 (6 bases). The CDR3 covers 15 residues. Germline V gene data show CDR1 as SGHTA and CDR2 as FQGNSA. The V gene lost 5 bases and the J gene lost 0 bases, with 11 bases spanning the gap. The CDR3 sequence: CASSRDFSSYNEQFF. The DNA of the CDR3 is TGTGCCAGCAGCCGGGACTTCTCCTCCTACAATGAGCAGTTCTTC.

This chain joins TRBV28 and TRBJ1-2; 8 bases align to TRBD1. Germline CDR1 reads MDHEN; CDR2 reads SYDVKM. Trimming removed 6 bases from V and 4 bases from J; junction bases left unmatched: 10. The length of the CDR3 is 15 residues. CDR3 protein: CASRTRTGWSYGYTF. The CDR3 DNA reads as TGTGCCAGCAGAACCCGGACAGGGTGGAGCTATGGCTACACCTTC.

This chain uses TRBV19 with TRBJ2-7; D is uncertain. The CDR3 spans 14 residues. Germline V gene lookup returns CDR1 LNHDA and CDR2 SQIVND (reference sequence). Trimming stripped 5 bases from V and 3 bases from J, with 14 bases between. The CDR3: CASSRTLQSYEQYF. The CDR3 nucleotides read TGTGCCAGTAGTCGGACCCTACAGAGCTACGAGCAGTACTTC.

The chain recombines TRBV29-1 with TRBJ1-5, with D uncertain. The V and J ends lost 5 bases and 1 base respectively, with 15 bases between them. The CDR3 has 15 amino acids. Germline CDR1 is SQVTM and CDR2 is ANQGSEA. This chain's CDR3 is CSVMLGEGSNQPQHF. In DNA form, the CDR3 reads TGCAGCGTTATGCTTGGCGAGGGAAGCAATCAGCCCCAGCATTTT.

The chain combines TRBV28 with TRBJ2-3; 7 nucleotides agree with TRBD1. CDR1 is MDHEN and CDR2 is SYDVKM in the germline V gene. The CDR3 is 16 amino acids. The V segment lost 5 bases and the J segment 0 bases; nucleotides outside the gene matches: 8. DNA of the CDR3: TGTGCCAGCAGTCCCCCCGGGACAGCTAGCACAGATACGCAGTATTTT. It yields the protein CASSPPGTASTDTQYF.

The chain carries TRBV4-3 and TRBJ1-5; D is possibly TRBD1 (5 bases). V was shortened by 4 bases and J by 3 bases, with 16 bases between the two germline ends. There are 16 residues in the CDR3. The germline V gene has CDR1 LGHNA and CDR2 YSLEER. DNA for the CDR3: TGCGCCAGCAGCCGAGTATTCGGGACTGACAATCAGCCCCAGCATTTT. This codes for CASSRVFGTDNQPQHF.